Shown below are 7 T cell receptor beta chains from a single sample sequenced in a study of blood T cell repertoires in COVID-19. Sequencing used immunoSEQ multiplex PCR; TCRdb keeps in-frame clones, though not all of them. The data show around 140,000 clones, about 90% seen once. Material for sequencing was peripheral blood. Receptors originate from a man over 45 who had recovered from COVID-19.

This clone has only a few counts. CDR3 nucleotides: TGTGCCAGCAACTCTCAGGGGCTGAACACTGAAGCTTTCTTT. It codes for CASNSQGLNTEAFF. The J gene is TRBJ1-1, the V gene TRBV25-1; D may be TRBD1 (6 bases). This CDR3 spans 14 amino acids. V was clipped by 7 bases and J by 0 bases, with 12 bases between them. Germline V gene lookup returns CDR1 MGHDK and CDR2 SYGVNS.

As to this clone: Other DNA variants within this sample encode the same CDR3. The J gene is TRBJ1-2, the V gene TRBV9; D not resolved. Trimming took 2 bases from V and 0 from J, leaving 5 bases between them. This CDR3 region has 13 residues. The germline CDR1 and CDR2 sequences are SGDLS and YYNGEE. CDR3 sequence: CASSVGSNYGYTF. The DNA for the CDR3 is TGTGCCAGCAGCGTGGGCTCTAACTATGGCTACACCTTC.

This clone has just a few counts. V usage is TRBV28 and J usage is TRBJ2-7; D perhaps matches TRBD2 (5 bases). The CDR3 spans 12 residues. CDR1 and CDR2 from the germline V gene are MDHEN and SYDVKM. Between the trimmed V and J ends, which lost 3 bases and 5 bases, there was a span of 8 bases. The CDR3 region is CASSLEVHEQYF. DNA of the CDR3: TGTGCCAGCAGTTTGGAGGTCCACGAGCAGTACTTC.

This rearrangement joins TRBV7-9 to TRBJ1-4; 7 nucleotides agree with TRBD1. Per germline, CDR1 SEHNR and CDR2 FQNEAQ (reference sequence). There are 16 residues in the CDR3. V shed 1 base and J 5 bases; nucleotides not matched to a gene: 7. CDR3 loop: CASSLGRTGNNEKLFF. The CDR3 region has the DNA TGTGCCAGCAGCTTAGGTCGGACAGGAAACAATGAAAAACTGTTTTTT.

This rearrangement joins TRBV5-1 to TRBJ1-1; D possibly corresponds to TRBD1 (5 bases). V dropped 4 bases and J dropped 4 bases, with 20 bases sitting between them. This CDR3 has 16 amino acids. Germline assignment: CDR1 SGHRS and CDR2 YFSETQ. The CDR3 DNA follows: TGCGCCAGCAGCCGTCTGAATCAGGGTTCGACCACTGAAGCTTTCTTT. Protein product: CASSRLNQGSTTEAFF. Full variable domain (missing parts from reference TRBV5-1 and TRBJ1-1): KAGVTQTPRYLIKTRGQQVTLSCSPISGHRSVSWYQQTPGQGLQFLFEYFSETQRNKGNFPGRFSGRQFSNSRSEMNVSTLELGDSALYLCASSRLNQGSTTEAFFGQGTRLTVV.

The chain uses TRBV5-1 and TRBJ1-1; D call uncertain. The CDR3 is 13 amino acids. In germline, CDR1 is SGHRS, CDR2 YFSETQ. Trimming pared 3 bases from V and 1 base from J, leaving 7 bases between. CDR3 in amino acids: CASSSNRNTEAFF. In DNA form, the CDR3 reads TGCGCCAGCAGCTCCAACAGGAACACTGAAGCTTTCTTT.

The chain uses TRBV4-1 and TRBJ2-1, with 9 bases matching TRBD2. Trimming cost V 0 bases and J 2 bases; bases outside gene matches: 8. This CDR3 comprises 18 residues. Germline CDR1 is MGHRA and CDR2 is YSYEKL. This chain's CDR3 is CASSQDLLGGGAYNEQFF. The CDR3 coding sequence is TGCGCCAGCAGCCAAGATCTGCTGGGCGGGGGGGCCTACAATGAGCAGTTCTTC.